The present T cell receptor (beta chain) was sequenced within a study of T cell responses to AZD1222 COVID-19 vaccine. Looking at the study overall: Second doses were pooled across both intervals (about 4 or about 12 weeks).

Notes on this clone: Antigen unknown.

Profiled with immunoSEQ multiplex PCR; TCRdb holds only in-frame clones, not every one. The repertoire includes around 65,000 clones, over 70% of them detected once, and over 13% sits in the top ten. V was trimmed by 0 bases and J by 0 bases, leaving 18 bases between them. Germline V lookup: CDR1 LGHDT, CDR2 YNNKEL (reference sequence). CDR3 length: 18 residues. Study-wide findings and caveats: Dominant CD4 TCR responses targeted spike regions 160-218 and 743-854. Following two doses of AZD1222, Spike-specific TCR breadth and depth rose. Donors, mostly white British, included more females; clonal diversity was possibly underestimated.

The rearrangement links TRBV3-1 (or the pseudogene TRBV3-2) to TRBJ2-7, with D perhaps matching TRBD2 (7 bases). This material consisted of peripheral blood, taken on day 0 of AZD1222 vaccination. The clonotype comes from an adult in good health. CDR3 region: CASSQDVWGGGNSYEQYF. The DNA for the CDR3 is TGTGCCAGCAGCCAAGACGTATGGGGCGGGGGCAACTCCTACGAGCAGTACTTC.